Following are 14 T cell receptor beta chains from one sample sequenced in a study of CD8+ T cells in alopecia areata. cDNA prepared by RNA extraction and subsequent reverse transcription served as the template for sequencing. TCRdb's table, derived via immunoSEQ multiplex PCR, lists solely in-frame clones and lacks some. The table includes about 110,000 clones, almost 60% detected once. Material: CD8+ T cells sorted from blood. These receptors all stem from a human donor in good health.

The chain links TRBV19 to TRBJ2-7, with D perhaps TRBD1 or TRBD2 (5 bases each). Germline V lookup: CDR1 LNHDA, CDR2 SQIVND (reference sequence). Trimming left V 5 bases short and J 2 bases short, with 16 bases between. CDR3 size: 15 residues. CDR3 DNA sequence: TGTGCCAGTAGTCACCTAGGAGAGGGGACCTACGAGCAGTACTTC. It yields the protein CASSHLGEGTYEQYF.

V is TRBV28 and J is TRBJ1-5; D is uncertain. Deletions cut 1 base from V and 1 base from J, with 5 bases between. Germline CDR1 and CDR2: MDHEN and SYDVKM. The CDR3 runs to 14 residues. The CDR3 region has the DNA TGTGCCAGCAGTTTATTTAAGAGCAATCAGCCCCAGCATTTT. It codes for CASSLFKSNQPQHF.

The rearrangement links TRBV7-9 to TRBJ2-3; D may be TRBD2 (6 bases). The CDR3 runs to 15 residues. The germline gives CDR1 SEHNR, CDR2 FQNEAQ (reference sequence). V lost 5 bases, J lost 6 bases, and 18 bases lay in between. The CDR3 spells CASSPRRGYTDTQYF. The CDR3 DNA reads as TGTGCCAGCAGCCCGCGGCGGGGATACACGGATACGCAGTATTTT.

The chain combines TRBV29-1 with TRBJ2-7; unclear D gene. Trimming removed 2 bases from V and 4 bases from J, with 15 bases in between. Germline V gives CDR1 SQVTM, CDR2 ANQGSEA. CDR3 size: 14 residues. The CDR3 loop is CSVESGQTPYEQYF. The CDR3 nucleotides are TGCAGCGTTGAATCGGGCCAAACCCCTTACGAGCAGTACTTC.

The CDR3 sequence is CASSLAEERPPEAFF. The CDR3 region has the DNA TGTGCCAGCAGCTTGGCCGAGGAAAGGCCGCCTGAAGCTTTCTTT. The chain carries TRBV5-4 and TRBJ1-1; the D is unclear. The length of the CDR3 is 15 residues. CDR1 and CDR2 from the germline V gene are SGHNT and YYREEE (reference sequence). V shed 0 bases and J shed 6 bases, with 15 bases lying between them.

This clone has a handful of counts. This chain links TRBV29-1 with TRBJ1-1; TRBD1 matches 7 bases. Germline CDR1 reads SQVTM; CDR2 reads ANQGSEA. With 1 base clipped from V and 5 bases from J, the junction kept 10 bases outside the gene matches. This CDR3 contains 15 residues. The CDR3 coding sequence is TGCAGCGTTGAAGCCCTGAGGAGGGGGCTGACTGAAGCTTTCTTT. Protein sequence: CSVEALRRGLTEAFF.

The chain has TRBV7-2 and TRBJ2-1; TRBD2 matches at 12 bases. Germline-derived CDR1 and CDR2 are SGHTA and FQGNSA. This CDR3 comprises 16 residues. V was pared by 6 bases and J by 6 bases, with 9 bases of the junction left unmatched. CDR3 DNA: TGTGCCAGCAGGGACCGGACTAGCGGGGTCGGCAATGAGCAGTTCTTC. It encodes CASRDRTSGVGNEQFF.

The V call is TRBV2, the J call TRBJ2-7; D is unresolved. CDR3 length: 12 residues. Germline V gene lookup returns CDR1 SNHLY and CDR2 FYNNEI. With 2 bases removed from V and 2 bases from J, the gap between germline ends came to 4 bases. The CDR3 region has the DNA TGTGCCAGCAGTGAACTAGCCTACGAGCAGTACTTC. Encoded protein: CASSELAYEQYF. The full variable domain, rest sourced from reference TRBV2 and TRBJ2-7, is EPEVTQTPSHQVTQMGQEVILRCVPISNHLYFYWYRQILGQKVEFLVSFYNNEISEKSEIFDDQFSVERPDGSNFTLKIRSTKLEDSAMYFCASSELAYEQYFGPGTRLTVT.

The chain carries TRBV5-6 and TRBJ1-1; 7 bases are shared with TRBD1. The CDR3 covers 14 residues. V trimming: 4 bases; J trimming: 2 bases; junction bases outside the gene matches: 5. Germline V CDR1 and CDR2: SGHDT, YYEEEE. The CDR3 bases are TGTGCCAGCAGCCCCACAGGGGTAAACACTGAAGCTTTCTTT. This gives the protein CASSPTGVNTEAFF. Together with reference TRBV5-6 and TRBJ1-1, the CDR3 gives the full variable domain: DAGVTQSPTHLIKTRGQQVTLRCSPKSGHDTVSWYQQALGQGPQFIFQYYEEEERQRGNFPDRFSGHQFPNYSSELNVNALLLGDSALYLCASSPTGVNTEAFFGQGTRLTVV.

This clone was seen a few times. The CDR3 loop is CASSLPELEQFF. The CDR3 DNA reads TGTGCCAGCAGCCTGCCAGAGCTTGAGCAGTTCTTC. The J gene is TRBJ2-1, the V gene TRBV5-6; no firm D call. CDR3 length equals 12 residues. Germline V lookup: CDR1 SGHDT, CDR2 YYEEEE. The V end lost 4 bases, the J end lost 9 bases, and 11 bases lay between the germline ends.

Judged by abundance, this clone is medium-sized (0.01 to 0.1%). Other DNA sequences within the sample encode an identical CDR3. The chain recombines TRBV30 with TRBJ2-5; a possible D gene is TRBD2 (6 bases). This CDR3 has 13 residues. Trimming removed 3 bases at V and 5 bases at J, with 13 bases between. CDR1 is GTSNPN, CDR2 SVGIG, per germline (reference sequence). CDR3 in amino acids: CAWSVGGWETQYF. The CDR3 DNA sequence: TGTGCCTGGAGCGTTGGGGGGTGGGAGACCCAGTACTTC. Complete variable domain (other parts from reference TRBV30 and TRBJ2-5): SQTIHQWPATLVQPVGSPLSLECTVEGTSNPNLYWYRQAAGRGLQLLFYSVGIGQISSEVPQNLSASRPQDRQFILSSKKLLLSDSGFYLCAWSVGGWETQYFGPGTRLLVL.

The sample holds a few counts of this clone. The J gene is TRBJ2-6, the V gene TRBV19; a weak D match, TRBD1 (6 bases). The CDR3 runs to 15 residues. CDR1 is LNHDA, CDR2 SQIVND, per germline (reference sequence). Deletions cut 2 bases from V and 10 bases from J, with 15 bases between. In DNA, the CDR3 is TGTGCCAGTAGTATATTCCCGGGACACACGAACGTCCTGACTTTC. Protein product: CASSIFPGHTNVLTF.

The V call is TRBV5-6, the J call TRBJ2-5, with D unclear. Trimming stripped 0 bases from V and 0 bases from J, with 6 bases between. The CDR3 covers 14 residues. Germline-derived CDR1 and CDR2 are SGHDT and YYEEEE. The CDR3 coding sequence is TGTGCCAGCAGCTTGGATTCGTACCAAGAGACCCAGTACTTC. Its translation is CASSLDSYQETQYF. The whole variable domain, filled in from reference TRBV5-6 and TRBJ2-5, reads DAGVTQSPTHLIKTRGQQVTLRCSPKSGHDTVSWYQQALGQGPQFIFQYYEEEERQRGNFPDRFSGHQFPNYSSELNVNALLLGDSALYLCASSLDSYQETQYFGPGTRLLVL.

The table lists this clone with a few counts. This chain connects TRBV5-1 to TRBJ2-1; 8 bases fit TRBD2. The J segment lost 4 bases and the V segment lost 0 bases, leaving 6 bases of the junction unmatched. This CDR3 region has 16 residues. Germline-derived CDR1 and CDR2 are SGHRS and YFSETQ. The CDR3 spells CASSLGLRGVYNEQFF. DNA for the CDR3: TGCGCCAGCAGCTTGGGATTGCGGGGGGTGTACAATGAGCAGTTCTTC.